The 20 T cell receptor beta chains presented below share a single source sample, sequenced in a study of a mutant IDH1 vaccine in newly diagnosed glioma. Data came from immunoSEQ multiplex PCR; TCRdb stores just in-frame clones and leaves some out. The sample has some 95,000 clones; around 80% are singletons. Stated time point: baseline, week 1 (first vaccination visit). Treatment in this sample: pre-vaccination baseline after standard-of-care therapy. Sequencing used PBMCs, obtained from a glioma patient treated with radiotherapy, temozolomide or both. Receptors were obtained from a man between 40 and 49 years old with glioma.

The chain employs TRBV19 and TRBJ2-7, with a tentative D call TRBD1 (6 bases). The CDR3 loop spans 16 amino acids. The germline CDR1 and CDR2 sequences are LNHDA and SQIVND (reference sequence). V lost 4 bases, J lost 2 bases, and 18 bases lay in between. Here the CDR3 DNA reads TGTGCCAGTAGTAATCCAGGGGCAGCCAAAACCTACGAGCAGTACTTC. Amino acid sequence: CASSNPGAAKTYEQYF.

This chain uses TRBV18 with TRBJ1-1; 9 positions match TRBD1. The V gene end was trimmed by 4 bases and the J gene end by 4 bases; junction bases not matched to a gene: 4. In germline, CDR1 is KGHSH, CDR2 LQKENI. The CDR3 covers 14 residues. The CDR3 sequence: CASSRQGEGTEAFF. CDR3 DNA: TGTGCCAGCTCACGACAGGGGGAAGGCACTGAAGCTTTCTTT.

The genes are TRBV6-6 and TRBJ1-1; tentatively, D is TRBD1 (5 bases). Germline V CDR1 and CDR2: MNHNY, SVGAGI (reference sequence). Trimming took off 4 bases at V and 4 bases at J, with 10 bases between the two ends. This CDR3 has 13 residues. CDR3 DNA: TGTGCCAGCAGTTTAGGGGCGAGCACTGAAGCTTTCTTT. Amino acid sequence: CASSLGASTEAFF.

The chain joins TRBV28 to TRBJ2-4, with 8 bases that match TRBD1. This CDR3 is built from 15 residues. J was trimmed by 5 bases and V by 7 bases; bases with no gene match: 10. Germline V gene data show CDR1 as MDHEN and CDR2 as SYDVKM. CDR3 DNA sequence: TGTGCCAGCACCACGACAGGGGAGGCCCAAAACATTCAGTACTTC. As protein: CASTTTGEAQNIQYF.

The V gene is TRBV5-1, the J gene TRBJ1-4; no clear D gene. V shed 4 bases and J shed 1 base, with 11 bases lying between them. The CDR3 is made up of 15 amino acids. Germline lookup yields CDR1 SGHRS and CDR2 YFSETQ. The CDR3 loop is CASSLLPRTNEKLFF. For the CDR3, the DNA is TGCGCCAGCAGCCTCCTGCCGAGAACTAATGAAAAACTGTTTTTT. Drawing the rest from reference TRBV5-1 and TRBJ1-4, the complete variable domain is KAGVTQTPRYLIKTRGQQVTLSCSPISGHRSVSWYQQTPGQGLQFLFEYFSETQRNKGNFPGRFSGRQFSNSRSEMNVSTLELGDSALYLCASSLLPRTNEKLFFGSGTQLSVL.

This sequence joins TRBV7-9 and TRBJ2-2; no definite D call. The germline V gene has CDR1 SEHNR and CDR2 FQNEAQ (reference sequence). With 0 bases removed from V and 5 bases from J, the gap between germline ends came to 1 base. CDR3 size: 12 residues. CDR3 region: CASSLATGELFF. The CDR3 DNA reads TGTGCCAGCAGCTTAGCAACCGGGGAGCTGTTTTTT.

The rearrangement joins TRBV5-1 to TRBJ2-5; 9 bases agree with TRBD1. Judging by the DNA end, TRBJ2-7 fits better; the J call may be wrong. The CDR3 is 15 amino acids. Per the germline V gene, CDR1 is SGHRS and CDR2 is YFSETQ. The CDR3 spells CASSSTGTGMGEQYF. The CDR3, as DNA: TGCGCCAGCAGCTCGACCGGGACAGGGATGGGCGAGCAGTACTTC.

This chain connects TRBV28 to TRBJ2-3, with 10 bases matching TRBD2. The J segment lost 5 bases and the V segment lost 5 bases, leaving 19 bases of the junction unmatched. The CDR3 extends over 19 amino acids. The germline CDR1 and CDR2 sequences are MDHEN and SYDVKM. This CDR3 is CASSQVTGGVAGGIDTQYF. Here the CDR3 DNA reads TGTGCCAGCAGTCAAGTTACGGGAGGGGTAGCGGGAGGTATAGATACGCAGTATTTT.

This chain links TRBV4-2 with TRBJ2-3, with D perhaps matching TRBD1 (6 bases). This CDR3 is built from 15 residues. CDR1 and CDR2 from the germline V gene are LGHNA and YNFKEQ. Trimming took off 4 bases at V and 5 bases at J, with 16 bases between the two ends. CDR3 bases: TGTGCCAGCAGCCGGGTACAGGGCTTAAAAGATACGCAGTATTTT. As protein: CASSRVQGLKDTQYF.

The chain employs TRBV6-5 and TRBJ1-3; tentatively, D is TRBD1 (5 bases). This CDR3 has 14 amino acids. From germline, CDR1 is MNHEY and CDR2 SVGAGI. V was cut by 3 bases and J by 6 bases, with 12 bases left in between. CDR3 residues: CASSYRQGENTIYF. The CDR3 DNA sequence: TGTGCCAGCAGTTATCGTCAGGGCGAAAACACCATATATTTT.

This clone was detected only a few times. V usage is TRBV11-1 and J usage is TRBJ2-2; D remains unclear. CDR1 and CDR2 (germline): SGHAT, FQDESV (reference sequence). This CDR3 spans 13 amino acids. V was clipped by 2 bases and J by 4 bases, with 5 bases between them. The CDR3 DNA reads TGTGCCAGCAGCTTAATTAGCACCGGGGAGCTGTTTTTT. Residues: CASSLISTGELFF.

The CDR3 nucleotides read TGTGCCAGCAAACGGACAGGGTCTGCCGGGGAGCTGTTTTTT. Its protein product is CASKRTGSAGELFF. The V gene is TRBV19, the J gene TRBJ2-2; TRBD1 aligns across 8 bases. V trimming: 9 bases; J trimming: 6 bases; junction bases outside the gene matches: 9. CDR3 length: 14 amino acids. Per germline, CDR1 LNHDA and CDR2 SQIVND (reference sequence). Supplemented by reference TRBV19 and TRBJ2-2, the full variable domain reads DGGITQSPKYLFRKEGQNVTLSCEQNLNHDAMYWYRQDPGQGLRLIYYSQIVNDFQKGDIAEGYSVSREKKESFPLTVTSAQKNPTAFYLCASKRTGSAGELFFGEGSRLTVL.

This chain uses TRBV12-5 with TRBJ1-5; 11 nucleotides align to TRBD1. The ends lost 6 bases at V and 1 base at J; junction bases unmatched: 8. Germline loops: CDR1 LGHNT, CDR2 FRNRAP. The CDR3 length is 17 residues. CDR3 DNA: TGTGCTAGTGGGGAGGGACAGGGGGTGAAGAGCAATCAGCCCCAGCATTTT. Amino acid sequence: CASGEGQGVKSNQPQHF.

This clone occurred a few times. The V and J genes are TRBV13 and TRBJ2-3; 12 nucleotides match TRBD2. Looked up from germline, CDR1 is PRHDT and CDR2 is FYEKMQ (reference sequence). V shed 0 bases and J 4 bases; nucleotides not matched to a gene: 8. This CDR3 is 18 amino acids long. The CDR3 spells CASSLGRLAGAWADTQYF. The DNA for the CDR3 is TGTGCCAGCAGCTTAGGCCGACTAGCGGGAGCGTGGGCAGATACGCAGTATTTT.

The chain is built from TRBV18 and TRBJ2-6; a possible D gene is TRBD2 (5 bases). The CDR3 loop spans 17 amino acids. V lost 3 bases, J lost 0 bases, and 12 bases lay in between. CDR1 and CDR2 from the germline V gene are KGHSH and LQKENI. The CDR3 region is CASSPNGIGSGANVLTF. CDR3 bases: TGTGCCAGCTCACCGAACGGGATCGGCTCTGGGGCCAACGTCCTGACTTTC.

The rearrangement joins TRBV12-5 to TRBJ2-7; D is unclear. The CDR3 is 11 residues long. The ends were cut back, 7 bases at V and 7 bases at J, with 11 bases in the middle. Germline loops: CDR1 LGHNT, CDR2 FRNRAP. The CDR3 spells CASAPDTEQYF. CDR3 nucleotide sequence: TGTGCTAGTGCCCCCGATACAGAGCAGTACTTC.

The rearrangement links TRBV5-4 to TRBJ2-3; D unclear. The CDR3 is 14 residues long. Per germline, CDR1 SGHNT and CDR2 YYREEE (reference sequence). V lost 4 bases and J lost 0, with 9 bases in between. The CDR3: CASSPPQSTDTQYF. The CDR3 DNA reads as TGTGCCAGCAGCCCCCCGCAGAGCACAGATACGCAGTATTTT. The whole variable domain, remainder taken from reference TRBV5-4 and TRBJ2-3, is ETGVTQSPTHLIKTRGQQVTLRCSSQSGHNTVSWYQQALGQGPQFIFQYYREEENGRGNFPPRFSGLQFPNYSSELNVNALELDDSALYLCASSPPQSTDTQYFGPGTRLTVL.

V and J are TRBV4-3 and TRBJ2-7; D might be TRBD1 (5 bases). The CDR3 spans 13 residues. CDR1 and CDR2 from the germline V gene are LGHNA and YSLEER. The V and J ends lost 1 base and 4 bases respectively, with 8 bases between them. This CDR3 is CASSQGTSYEQYF. CDR3 nucleotides: TGCGCCAGCAGCCAAGGGACATCATACGAGCAGTACTTC.

This chain connects TRBV28 to TRBJ2-7; D is possibly TRBD1 (7 bases). CDR1 is MDHEN and CDR2 is SYDVKM in the germline V gene. The CDR3 has 13 residues. V lost 10 bases to trimming and J lost 3 bases, with 16 bases between them. The chain's CDR3 is CATRAGGFYEQYF. DNA for the CDR3: TGTGCCACCAGAGCAGGGGGGTTCTACGAGCAGTACTTC.

V gene TRBV7-2 combines with J gene TRBJ2-1; D may correspond to TRBD1 or TRBD2 (5 bases each). The V end was cut by 2 bases, the J end by 5 bases, with 10 bases between. CDR1 and CDR2 (germline): SGHTA, FQGNSA. The CDR3 consists of 14 residues. The CDR3 sequence: CASSLLGTNNEQFF. CDR3 in DNA: TGTGCCAGCAGCTTATTAGGGACCAACAATGAGCAGTTCTTC.